The clone carrying this T cell receptor (beta chain) showed up just a few times. The data belong to a study of blood T cell repertoires in COVID-19. Across the whole study: The origin of the acute and convalescent COVID-19 samples was the United States, Italy and Spain. T cells, B-cell-depleted T cells, or PBMCs supplied cDNA or gDNA.

Original processing notes: Amplifying reference gene primers gave estimates of nucleated cell counts. TCRdb keeps only in-frame clones here, not all; method: immunoSEQ multiplex PCR. Clonal size and the V and J genes are those of that table, whereas D and trimming came from the DNA. The data hold some 46,000 clones, with roughly 87% observed a single time. The CDR3 runs 16 residues. V lost 6 bases to trimming and J lost 1 base; unmatched junction nucleotides: 8. Germline V CDR1 and CDR2: MNHEY, SVGEGT. This sequence originates from a woman aged 60-75 years with acute or convalescent COVID-19. V is TRBV6-2 or TRBV6-3 and J is TRBJ2-5; 10 nucleotides line up with TRBD1. The source material was peripheral blood. Here the CDR3 DNA reads TGTGCCAGCAGCCCTCAGACAGGGGGCCTCCAAGAGACCCAGTACTTC. Its translation is CASSPQTGGLQETQYF.